This TCR beta chain originates from a study of CD8+ T cells in alopecia areata. Overall study results and limits: With tofacitinib ongoing, many expanded lesional clones persisted in both scalp and blood.

Regarding treatment: oral pan-JAK inhibitor, 5-10 mg twice daily. cDNA reverse transcribed from extracted RNA served as the sequencing template. The assay was immunoSEQ multiplex PCR, and TCRdb's table has in-frame clones only and misses some. The sample shows about 99,000 clones, 65% to 90% of them seen only once. Germline V gene sequence: CDR1 LGHNA, CDR2 YNFKEQ. The CDR3 contains 15 residues. The V segment lost 0 bases and the J segment 6 bases; nucleotides outside the gene matches: 4. This clone appeared a single time. Its antigen is unknown. The chain recombines TRBV4-2 with TRBJ2-2; 7 bases line up with TRBD1. The TCR was taken from a human donor with alopecia areata. This material consisted of CD8+ T cells sorted from blood, taken between weeks 30 and 35, from a patient treated with tofacitinib. The CDR3, as DNA: TGTGCCAGCAGCCAAGAAACAGGGGCCGCCGGGGAGCTGTTTTTT. Encoded protein: CASSQETGAAGELFF.